The next 13 T cell receptor beta chains were all read from a single sample in a study of shared clonotypes between healthy human individuals (TCRdb year 2020). The protocol used for the library was the immunoSEQ multiplex PCR assay. The table was pulled from immuneACCESS by TCRdb, which kept in-frame rearrangements only. Such tables lose some clones; where checked, under half of the loss comes from unresolved V genes, and the rest has no known cause. For this sample there are over 700,000 clones; over 55% appear just once. Less than 2% of the sample goes to the ten largest clones. The sample was memory CD4+ T cells sorted from blood. The sample's cell subset or site label, decoded: CD45RA-negative fraction. The origin of the receptors is a woman in her 30s in good health.

This chain joins TRBV6-5 and TRBJ1-1, with TRBD1 as a possible D gene (5 bases). In germline, CDR1 is MNHEY, CDR2 SVGAGI. V lost 2 bases to trimming and J lost 7 bases, with 17 bases between them. This CDR3 is built from 15 residues. The DNA of the CDR3 is TGTGCCAGCAGTTACAGGACCAGGGCGGATGGTGAAGCTTTCTTT. Protein: CASSYRTRADGEAFF.

The genes are TRBV30 and TRBJ2-3, with TRBD2 as a possible D gene (5 bases). V shed 3 bases and J shed 4 bases, with 11 bases lying between them. CDR3 length equals 13 residues. Germline V gene sequence: CDR1 GTSNPN, CDR2 SVGIG (reference sequence). In DNA form, the CDR3 reads TGTGCCTGGAGGAGGACTGGGGCAGATACGCAGTATTTT. Its protein is CAWRRTGADTQYF.

About this clone itself: This CDR3 is also generated by other DNA sequences in the sample. DNA for the CDR3: TGTGCCAGCAGCCCAGCGGGTGAGACCCAGTACTTC. It encodes CASSPAGETQYF. The chain recombines TRBV7-9 with TRBJ2-5; TRBD2 is a possible D gene (6 bases). V was clipped by 5 bases and J by 5 bases, with 9 bases between them. Germline CDR1 is SEHNR and CDR2 is FQNEAQ (reference sequence). This CDR3 has 12 amino acids.

The rearrangement links TRBV7-9 to TRBJ2-3; D uncertain. Germline V gene data show CDR1 as SEHNR and CDR2 as FQNEAQ (reference sequence). CDR3 length: 14 residues. The germline V and J ends were trimmed by 8 bases and 0 bases, with 12 bases remaining between them. The CDR3 spells CASAVSISTDTQYF. The CDR3 DNA is TGTGCCAGCGCCGTCAGTATTAGCACAGATACGCAGTATTTT.

The CDR3, as DNA: TGTGCCAGCAAAGGATCAAACAAGAGGACTGAAGCTTTCTTT. Translated: CASKGSNKRTEAFF. The chain links TRBV19 to TRBJ1-1; D call uncertain. The V gene lost 9 bases and the J gene lost 5 bases, with 19 bases spanning the gap. The CDR3 is made up of 14 amino acids. Germline loops: CDR1 LNHDA, CDR2 SQIVND (reference sequence).

J is TRBJ2-5 and V is TRBV6-1; D remains ambiguous. The CDR3 spans 14 residues. V dropped 8 bases and J dropped 1 base, with 14 bases sitting between them. CDR1 is MNHNS, CDR2 SASEGT, per germline. The CDR3 DNA is TGTGCCAGCCGCCCCTTAGGTCCCCAAGAGACCCAGTACTTC. Translation gives CASRPLGPQETQYF.

This rearrangement joins TRBV7-3 to TRBJ2-3, with D perhaps being TRBD1 or TRBD2 (5 bases each). The V gene lost 5 bases and the J gene lost 2 bases, with 14 bases spanning the gap. The germline V gene has CDR1 SGHTA and CDR2 FQGTGA. This CDR3 contains 15 residues. The DNA of the CDR3 is TGTGCCAGCAGCCCCGGGACCAGTTCCACAGATACGCAGTATTTT. This encodes CASSPGTSSTDTQYF.

Regarding this clone: Other DNA sequences from this sample encode an identical CDR3 as well. The V and J genes are TRBV29-1 and TRBJ2-2, with 9 bases identical to TRBD1. The germline V gene encodes CDR1 SQVTM and CDR2 ANQGSEA. The CDR3 contains 13 residues. The ends lost 7 bases at V and 5 bases at J; junction bases unmatched: 5. CDR3 amino acids: CSADRGHTGELFF. CDR3 DNA: TGCAGCGCGGACAGGGGCCATACCGGGGAGCTGTTTTTT.

The chain has TRBV18 and TRBJ1-1; D is unresolved. Deletions cut 8 bases from V and 1 base from J, with 11 bases between. CDR1 KGHSH and CDR2 LQKENI come from the germline V gene. This CDR3 contains 13 residues. The chain's CDR3 is CASKPSENTEAFF. The CDR3 DNA is TGTGCCAGCAAGCCCTCAGAGAACACTGAAGCTTTCTTT.

In DNA, the CDR3 is TGTGCCAGTAGCCCCATGACCCGGGAGCTGTTTTTT. It specifies CASSPMTRELFF. J is TRBJ2-2 and V is TRBV19; the D is unclear. Germline CDR1 reads LNHDA; CDR2 reads SQIVND (reference sequence). CDR3 length: 12 amino acids. Deletions cut 6 bases from V and 9 bases from J, with 11 bases between.

V is TRBV14 and J is TRBJ2-7; D gene uncertain. The CDR3 covers 16 residues. CDR1 is SGHDN, CDR2 FVKESK, per germline. Trimming stripped 0 bases from V and 1 base from J, with 13 bases between. The CDR3 spells CASSQERQFFSYEQYF. CDR3 sequence (DNA): TGTGCCAGCAGCCAAGAAAGGCAGTTCTTTTCCTACGAGCAGTACTTC.

The J gene is TRBJ2-5, the V gene TRBV7-2; 7 bases match TRBD1. The V and J ends lost 5 bases and 5 bases, in that order; junction bases with no gene match: 5. Germline V lookup: CDR1 SGHTA, CDR2 FQGNSA. This CDR3 has 13 amino acids. For the CDR3, the DNA is TGTGCCAGCAGCCCCCGACAGGGCGAGACCCAGTACTTC. Its translation is CASSPRQGETQYF.

This chain uses TRBV27 with TRBJ1-3; TRBD1 is a possible D gene (5 bases). The V gene's germline CDR1 is MNHEY and CDR2 SMNVEV (reference sequence). V lost 6 bases to trimming and J lost 3 bases, with 9 bases between them. This CDR3 region has 13 residues. CDR3: CASRRGGGNTIYF. CDR3 nucleotides: TGTGCCAGCAGACGGGGGGGTGGAAACACCATATATTTT.